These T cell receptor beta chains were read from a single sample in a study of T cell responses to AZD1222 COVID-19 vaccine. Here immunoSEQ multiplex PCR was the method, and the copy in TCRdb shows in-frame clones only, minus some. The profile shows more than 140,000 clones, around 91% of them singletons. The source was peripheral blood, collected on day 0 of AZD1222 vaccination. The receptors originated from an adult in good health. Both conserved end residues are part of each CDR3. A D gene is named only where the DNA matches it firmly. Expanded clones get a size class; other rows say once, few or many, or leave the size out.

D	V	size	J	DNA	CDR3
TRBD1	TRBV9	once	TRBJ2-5	TGTGCCAGCAGCGTAAGGCAGGGGGCAGAGACCCAGTACTTC	CASSVRQGAETQYF
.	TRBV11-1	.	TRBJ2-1	TGTGCCAGCAGCTTAGCCCTTGGACTAAGCGATGAGCAGTTCTTC	CASSLALGLSDEQFF
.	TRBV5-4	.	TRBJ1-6	TGTGCCAGCAGCCTAAGTTTCGGACAGCAGAGCTCCTATAATTCACCCCTCCACTTT	CASSLSFGQQSSYNSPLHF
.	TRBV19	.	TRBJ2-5	TGTGCCAGTAGTATTCCGGGAAGCCAAGAGACCCAGTACTTC	CASSIPGSQETQYF
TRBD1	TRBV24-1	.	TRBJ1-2	TGTGCCACCAGTGGCCGGGGACAGCAATATGGCTACACCTTC	CATSGRGQQYGYTF
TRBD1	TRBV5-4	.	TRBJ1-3	TGTGCCAGCAGCTTGGGACAGGGTTACTCTGGAAACACCATATATTTT	CASSLGQGYSGNTIYF
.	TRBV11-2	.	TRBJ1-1	TGTGCCAGCAGCTTATTAAGCTCCCTGAACACTGAAGCTTTCTTT	CASSLLSSLNTEAFF
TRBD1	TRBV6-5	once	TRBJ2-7	TGTGCCAGCAGTTACGGGGCAGGGGGCTTCTACGAGCAGTACTTC	CASSYGAGGFYEQYF
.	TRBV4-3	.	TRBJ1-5	TGCGCCAGCAGCCAAGCGGTGTCGGGCAATCAGCCCCAGCATTTT	CASSQAVSGNQPQHF
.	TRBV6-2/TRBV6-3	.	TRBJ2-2	TGTGCCAGCAGTTATATGGGGACCGGGGAGCTGTTTTTT	CASSYMGTGELFF
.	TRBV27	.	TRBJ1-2	TGTGCCAGCAGTTACCAGGGCCAAGGCTTCTATGGCTACACCTTC	CASSYQGQGFYGYTF
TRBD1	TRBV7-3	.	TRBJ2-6	TGTGCCAGCGGGTCCGGACAGGGCGTGGGAGGGGCCAACGTCCTGACTTTC	CASGSGQGVGGANVLTF
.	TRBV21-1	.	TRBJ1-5	TGTGCCAGCAGCAAAGAGGCCCGGGGACGCCAGCCCCAGCATTTT	CASSKEARGRQPQHF
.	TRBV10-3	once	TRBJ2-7	TGTGCCATCAGTGAGTCGGGGCTACCACCCCCCTACGAGCAGTACTTC	CAISESGLPPPYEQYF
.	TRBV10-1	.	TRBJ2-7	TGCGCCAGCAGTGAATTTCGGGCCGGCTACGAGCAGTACTTC	CASSEFRAGYEQYF
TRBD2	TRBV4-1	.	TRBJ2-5	TGCGCCAGCAGCCGGACTAGCGGAGACCAAGAGACCCAGTACTTC	CASSRTSGDQETQYF
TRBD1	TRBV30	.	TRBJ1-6	TGTGCCTGGAAGCAGGGGGGCTCGTATAATTCACCCCTCCACTTT	CAWKQGGSYNSPLHF
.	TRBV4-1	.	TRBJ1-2	TGCGCCAGCAGCGAGAGGAGGGGGGCTGGCTACACCTTC	CASSERRGAGYTF
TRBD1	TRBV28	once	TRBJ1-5	TGTGCCAGCATTGGGACAGGGTCTTTCCCTTGGCAGCTCCAGCATTTT	CASIGTGSFPWQLQHF
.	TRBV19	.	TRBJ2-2	TGTGCCAGTAGCGGAGCGAACACCGGGGAGCTGTTTTTT	CASSGANTGELFF
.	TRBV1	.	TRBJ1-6	TGTAACGACAGGTTGGTACTTTATTCACCCCTCCACTTT	CNDRLVLYSPLHF
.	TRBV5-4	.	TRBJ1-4	TGTGCCAGCAGCATACGAACAGGGAACGGCGAAAAACTGTTTTTT	CASSIRTGNGEKLFF
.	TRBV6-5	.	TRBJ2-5	TGTGCCAGCAGTTCGGCCGGATGGGAGACCCAGTACTTC	CASSSAGWETQYF
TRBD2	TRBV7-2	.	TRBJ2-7	TGTGCCAGCAGCTTAGCCCCCGGGACTAGCTCGGGCGGGGACTTC	CASSLAPGTSSGGDF
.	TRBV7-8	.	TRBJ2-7	TGTGCCAGCAGCTTGGGAGATTGGGGCGGGACCGACTACGAGCAGTACTTC	CASSLGDWGGTDYEQYF
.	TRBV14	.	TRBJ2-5	TGTGCCAGCAGCCCCCGACTCTGGGAGACCCAGTACTTC	CASSPRLWETQYF
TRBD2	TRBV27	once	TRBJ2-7	TGTGCCAGCAGTCCCCAGGGAGGGTTAGAGCAGTACTTC	CASSPQGGLEQYF
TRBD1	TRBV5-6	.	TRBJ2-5	TGTGCCAGCAGCTTGGGACAGGGTGGTTGGGAGACCCAGTACTTC	CASSLGQGGWETQYF
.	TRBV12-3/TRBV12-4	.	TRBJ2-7	TGTGCCAGCAGTTTAGAACTCTACGAGCAGTACTTC	CASSLELYEQYF
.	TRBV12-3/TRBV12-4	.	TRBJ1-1	TGTGCCAGCAGTTTTTCGATGAACACTGAAGCTTTCTTT	CASSFSMNTEAFF
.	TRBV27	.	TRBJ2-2	TGTGCCAGCAGTAACCGGGGGCCCTTGCGGGAGCTGTTTTTT	CASSNRGPLRELFF
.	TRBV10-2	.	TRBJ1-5	TGCGCCAGCAGTGAGTCGACTCGTCTTCAGCCCCAGCATTTT	CASSESTRLQPQHF
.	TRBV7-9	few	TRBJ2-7	TGTGCCAGCACCACAATCCGGGACTCCCACGAGCAGTACTTC	CASTTIRDSHEQYF
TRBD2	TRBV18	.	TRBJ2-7	TGTGCCAGCTCACCATCGGGGGGGGATTACTACGAGCAGTACTTC	CASSPSGGDYYEQYF
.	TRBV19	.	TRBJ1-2	TGTGCCAGTGGGACGCGGACACAAATTAACTATGGCTACACCTTC	CASGTRTQINYGYTF
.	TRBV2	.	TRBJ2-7	TGTGCCAGCAACAGGAGACACACCAGTTCCTACGAGCAGTACTTC	CASNRRHTSSYEQYF
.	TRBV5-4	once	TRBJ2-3	TGTGCCAGCAGAACAGGGGGGGTGACAGATACGCAGTATTTT	CASRTGGVTDTQYF
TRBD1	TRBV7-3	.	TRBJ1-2	TGTGCCAGCAGCTTCCAGGACAGGGAACCCACCTTC	CASSFQDREPTF
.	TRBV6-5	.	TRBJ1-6	TGTGCCAGCGCTCGGACAGAAGGAAATTCACCCCTCCACTTT	CASARTEGNSPLHF
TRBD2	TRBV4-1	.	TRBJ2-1	TGCGCCAGCAGCCAGAGCGGGACTAGCGGATATTACAATGAGCAGTTCTTC	CASSQSGTSGYYNEQFF
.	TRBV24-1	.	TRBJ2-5	TGTGCCACCAGCGCCTTTCCCTCCGGGACCCAAGAGACCCAGTACTTC	CATSAFPSGTQETQYF
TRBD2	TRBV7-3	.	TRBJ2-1	TGTGCCAGCAGCTTAGGGTTAGCGGGAGGGGATGAGCAGTTCTTC	CASSLGLAGGDEQFF
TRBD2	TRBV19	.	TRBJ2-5	TGTGCCAGTAGTATAGGACTAGCGGGAGTAGGGACCCAGTACTTC	CASSIGLAGVGTQYF